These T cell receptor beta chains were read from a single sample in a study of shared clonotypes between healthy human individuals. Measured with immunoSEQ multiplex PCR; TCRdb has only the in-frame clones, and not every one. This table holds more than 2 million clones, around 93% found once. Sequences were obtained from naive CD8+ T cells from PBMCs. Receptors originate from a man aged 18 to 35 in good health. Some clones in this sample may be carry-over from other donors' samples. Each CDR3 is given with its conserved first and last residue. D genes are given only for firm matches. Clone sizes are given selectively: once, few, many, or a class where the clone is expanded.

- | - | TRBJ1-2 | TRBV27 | TGTGCCAGCAGCCCCCGGGGGGAGTGGGATGGCTACACCTTC | CASSPRGEWDGYTF
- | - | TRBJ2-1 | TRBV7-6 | TGTGCCGTAACCGGGGCCCGTCGTGAGCAGTTCTTC | CAVTGARREQFF
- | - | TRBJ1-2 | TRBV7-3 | TGTGCCAGCAGCTTACGAGACGCCGGCTACACCTTC | CASSLRDAGYTF
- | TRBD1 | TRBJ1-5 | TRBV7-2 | TGTGCCAGCAGCGACGGACAGGGTTACAATCAGCCCCAGCATTTT | CASSDGQGYNQPQHF
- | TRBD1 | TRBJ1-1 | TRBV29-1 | TGCAGCGTTGACAACAGGGGAGTGAACACTGAAGCTTTCTTT | CSVDNRGVNTEAFF
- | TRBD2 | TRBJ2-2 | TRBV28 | TGTGCCAGCAGCCCCCGGGCGGGAGGGCCCCCCGGGGAGCTGTTTTTT | CASSPRAGGPPGELFF
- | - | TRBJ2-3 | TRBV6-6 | TGTGCCAGCAGTTACTCTGGGGCAGATACGCAGTATTTT | CASSYSGADTQYF
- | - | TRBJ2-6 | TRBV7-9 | TGTGCCAGCAGCTACCCGTTCTCTGGGGCCAACGTCCTGACTTTC | CASSYPFSGANVLTF
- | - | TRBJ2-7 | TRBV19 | TGTGCCAGTAGTAGTGGACAGTCCTACGAGCAGTACTTC | CASSSGQSYEQYF
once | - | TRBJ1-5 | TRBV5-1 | TGCGCCAGCAGCATAAGAGGGGAACAGCCCCAGCATTTT | CASSIRGEQPQHF
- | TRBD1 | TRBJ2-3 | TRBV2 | TGTGCCAGCAGTGAAACAGGGGGCGCAGATACGCAGTATTTT | CASSETGGADTQYF
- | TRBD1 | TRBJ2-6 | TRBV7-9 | TGTGCCAGCAGCACAAGACCCGGGACAGGAGTCTCTGGGGCCAACGTCCTGACTTTC | CASSTRPGTGVSGANVLTF
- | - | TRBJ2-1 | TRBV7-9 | TGTGCCAGCCCCGACTTGTCTGTCGGGCCGTCCGGTGAGCAGTTCTTC | CASPDLSVGPSGEQFF
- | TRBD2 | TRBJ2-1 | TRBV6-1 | TGTGCCAGCAGTGAGTTCATGGGACTAGGGTCTCATGAGCAGTTCTTC | CASSEFMGLGSHEQFF
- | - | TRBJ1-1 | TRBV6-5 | TGTGCCAGCAATCTACCGGGACAACCACTCACTGAAGCTTTCTTT | CASNLPGQPLTEAFF
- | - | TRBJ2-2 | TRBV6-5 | TGTGCCAGCAGCTACACACGGCAGGGCGGGGAGCTGTTTTTT | CASSYTRQGGELFF
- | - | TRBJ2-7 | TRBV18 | TGTGCCAGCTCACTACTAAACTCCGGGACCGGAAGCTCCTACGAGCAGTACTTC | CASSLLNSGTGSSYEQYF
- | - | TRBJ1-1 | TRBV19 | TGTGCCAGTAGTATATTTGGGGATTCGGTGACTGAAGCTTTCTTT | CASSIFGDSVTEAFF
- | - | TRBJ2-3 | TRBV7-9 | TGTGCCAGCAGCGGATTTGGAGATACGCAGTATTTT | CASSGFGDTQYF
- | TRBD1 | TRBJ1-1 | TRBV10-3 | TGTGCCATCAGTGGGGGACAGCCGAACACTGAAGCTTTCTTT | CAISGGQPNTEAFF
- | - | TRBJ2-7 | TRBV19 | TGTGCCAGTAGTATCCACCGGCAGGCCCATACCACCTACGAGCAGTACTTC | CASSIHRQAHTTYEQYF
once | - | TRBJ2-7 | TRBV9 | TGTGCCAGCAGCGTAGGGCTAGCCTACTCCTACGAGCAGTACTTC | CASSVGLAYSYEQYF
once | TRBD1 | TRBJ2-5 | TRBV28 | TGTGCCAGCAGTTTAGACGTAACAGGGGGTATGGAGACCCAGTACTTC | CASSLDVTGGMETQYF
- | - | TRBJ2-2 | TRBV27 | TGTGCCAGCAGACGTTCACTAGCAGATAAAACCGGGGAGCTGTTTTTT | CASRRSLADKTGELFF
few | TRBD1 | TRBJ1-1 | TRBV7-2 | TGTGCCAGCAGCCTAATCCCCGGACAGGGACCCGAAGCTTTCTTT | CASSLIPGQGPEAFF
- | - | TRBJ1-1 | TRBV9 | TGTGCCAGCAGCGTAGATTCAGCGAACACTGAAGCTTTCTTT | CASSVDSANTEAFF
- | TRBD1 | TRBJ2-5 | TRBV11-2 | TGTGCCAGCAGCTCTGGACAGGAGGACTACTTC | CASSSGQEDYF